The 27 T cell receptor beta chains below come from one sample, sequenced in a study of OX40 agonist ivuxolimab in advanced cancers. This table comes from immunoSEQ multiplex PCR, and its TCRdb copy is limited to in-frame clones, with some not included. The profile shows about 70,000 clones, 86% of them singletons. Sequenced here: CD4+ or CD8+ T cells sorted from blood, sampled in a trial of the OX40 agonist ivuxolimab. These receptors were taken from an adult with an advanced solid tumor such as melanoma, head and neck, liver or kidney cancer.

The chain recombines TRBV6-1 with TRBJ1-2; 7 bases align to TRBD1. With V trimmed by 0 bases and J by 4 bases, 8 bases remained unmatched. Germline loops: CDR1 MNHNS, CDR2 SASEGT. This CDR3 has 16 residues. The CDR3 loop reads CASSEAPRAGGYGYTF. The CDR3 DNA is TGTGCCAGCAGTGAAGCTCCAAGGGCAGGGGGCTATGGCTACACCTTC.

The chain has TRBV4-1 and TRBJ1-1; D is uncertain. CDR1 is MGHRA, CDR2 YSYEKL, per germline. Trimming removed 0 bases from V and 1 base from J, with 6 bases in between. This CDR3 comprises 14 residues. CDR3 DNA sequence: TGCGCCAGCAGCCAAGACGCGGGGAACACTGAAGCTTTCTTT. It translates to CASSQDAGNTEAFF.

Here the CDR3 DNA reads TGCGCCAGCAGCTGGATAGCGGGCGCGAGCTACGAGCAGTACTTC. This codes for CASSWIAGASYEQYF. This chain uses TRBV5-1 with TRBJ2-7; 7 nucleotides line up with TRBD2. The germline gives CDR1 SGHRS, CDR2 YFSETQ. This CDR3 is built from 15 residues. J lost 3 bases, V lost 3 bases, and 9 bases had no gene match.

V and J are TRBV9 and TRBJ2-2; D gene ambiguous. The CDR3 is made up of 14 amino acids. V lost 0 bases, J lost 6 bases, and 9 bases lay in between. Germline loops: CDR1 SGDLS, CDR2 YYNGEE. CDR3 coding DNA: TGTGCCAGCAGCGTAGTGGGTAGTCCCGGGGAGCTGTTTTTT. Its protein is CASSVVGSPGELFF.

The chain employs TRBV29-1 and TRBJ1-2, with 9 bases fitting TRBD1. V lost 5 bases, J lost 8 bases, and 9 bases stayed unmatched. Per germline, CDR1 SQVTM and CDR2 ANQGSEA. The CDR3 is 13 residues long. The CDR3 is CSVPGTGFGGYTF. The CDR3 region has the DNA TGCAGCGTTCCCGGGACAGGGTTCGGAGGCTACACCTTC.

V gene TRBV27 combines with J gene TRBJ1-2; D is possibly TRBD1 (6 bases). The CDR3 has 15 amino acids. Germline CDR1 MNHEY, CDR2 SMNVEV (reference sequence). V shed 3 bases and J shed 4 bases, with 15 bases lying between them. The CDR3 nucleotides are TGTGCCAGCAGTTTGTTGGGTAGGGGGGGCTATGGCTACACCTTC. Protein: CASSLLGRGGYGYTF.

This clone was counted a few times. This chain joins TRBV9 and TRBJ1-1; unclear D gene. Trimming took off 0 bases at V and 3 bases at J, with 9 bases between the two ends. This CDR3 spans 14 amino acids. Germline V gene lookup returns CDR1 SGDLS and CDR2 YYNGEE. This CDR3 reads CASSVVTAHTEAFF. DNA for the CDR3: TGTGCCAGCAGCGTAGTTACGGCCCACACTGAAGCTTTCTTT.

The chain is built from TRBV30 and TRBJ2-2; D is undetermined. Germline loops: CDR1 GTSNPN, CDR2 SVGIG (reference sequence). Trimming pared 0 bases from V and 8 bases from J, leaving 10 bases between. This CDR3 is 13 amino acids long. This CDR3 reads CAWSVSDPGELFF. The CDR3 region has the DNA TGTGCCTGGAGTGTAAGCGACCCGGGGGAGCTGTTTTTT.

The V call is TRBV5-6, the J call TRBJ2-5, with 9 positions matching TRBD1. The V and J ends lost 2 bases and 1 base, in that order; junction bases with no gene match: 3. CDR1 and CDR2 from the germline V gene are SGHDT and YYEEEE. This CDR3 comprises 15 residues. CDR3 loop: CASSLQGAGQETQYF. The CDR3 DNA follows: TGTGCCAGCAGCTTACAGGGGGCGGGCCAAGAGACCCAGTACTTC.

The genes are TRBV5-8 and TRBJ2-2, with 8 bases lining up with TRBD1. CDR3 length: 18 amino acids. Germline lookup yields CDR1 SGHTS and CDR2 YDEGEE. With 4 bases clipped from V and 3 bases from J, the junction kept 14 bases outside the gene matches. The CDR3 spells CASSQRTRGQSYTGELFF. In DNA, the CDR3 is TGTGCCAGCAGCCAGAGGACCAGGGGGCAGTCGTACACCGGGGAGCTGTTTTTT.

V gene TRBV18 combines with J gene TRBJ1-4; 8 bases map to TRBD1. V trimming: 2 bases; J trimming: 7 bases; junction bases outside the gene matches: 6. CDR3 length equals 15 residues. Looked up from germline, CDR1 is KGHSH and CDR2 is LQKENI. This CDR3 is CASSPGQGGSEKLFF. In DNA form, the CDR3 reads TGTGCCAGCTCACCAGGACAGGGTGGTAGTGAAAAACTGTTTTTT.

The rearrangement joins TRBV21-1 to TRBJ2-1. TRBV21-1 is termed a pseudogene. This CDR3 contains 14 residues. The CDR3 reads CASTQGGTYNEQFF. The CDR3 coding sequence is TGTGCCAGCACCCAGGGGGGGACCTACAATGAGCAGTTCTTC.

This chain joins TRBV10-2 and TRBJ2-5, with D unresolved. CDR3 size: 12 residues. CDR1 WSHSY and CDR2 SAAADI come from the germline V gene. Trimming removed 3 bases at V and 5 bases at J, with 7 bases between. CDR3 protein: CASSEVPETQYF. The CDR3 nucleotides are TGCGCCAGCAGTGAAGTACCGGAGACCCAGTACTTC.

This clone was found once. This chain connects TRBV5-1 to TRBJ1-3, with D hard to call. The CDR3 contains 12 residues. Germline V gives CDR1 SGHRS, CDR2 YFSETQ. Trimming stripped 4 bases from V and 9 bases from J, with 11 bases between. CDR3 DNA: TGCGCCAGCAGCAACCCTCCCGGCACCATATATTTT. Residues: CASSNPPGTIYF.

V is TRBV30 and J is TRBJ2-1; D tentatively fits TRBD1 or TRBD2 (6 bases each). This CDR3 region has 11 residues. Between the trimmed V and J ends, which lost 6 bases and 15 bases, there was a span of 18 bases. CDR1 GTSNPN and CDR2 SVGIG come from the germline V gene (reference sequence). CDR3 in amino acids: CACRTGGLLFF. Here the CDR3 DNA reads TGTGCCTGCCGGACTGGGGGGCTTTTGTTCTTC.

This chain uses TRBV19 with TRBJ1-6, with a weak D call TRBD1 (6 bases). Germline V gives CDR1 LNHDA, CDR2 SQIVND (reference sequence). The V gene lost 6 bases and the J gene lost 1 base, with 10 bases spanning the gap. CDR3 length: 15 residues. The DNA of the CDR3 is TGTGCCAGTAGATCAGGGGTGTCCTATAATTCACCCCTCCACTTT. This gives the protein CASRSGVSYNSPLHF.

The chain combines TRBV29-1 with TRBJ2-3; D possibly uses TRBD1 or TRBD2 (7 bases each). Germline assignment: CDR1 SQVTM and CDR2 ANQGSEA. Trimming pared 2 bases from V and 3 bases from J, leaving 15 bases between. The CDR3 has 15 amino acids. The DNA of the CDR3 is TGCAGCGTTGAAAGGTCCAGGGGGGGTACAGATACGCAGTATTTT. It specifies CSVERSRGGTDTQYF.

The V and J genes are TRBV5-1 and TRBJ2-7; the match to TRBD2 covers 8 bases. With V trimmed by 4 bases and J by 1 base, 4 bases remained unmatched. CDR3 length: 14 amino acids. CDR1 and CDR2 from the germline V gene are SGHRS and YFSETQ. CDR3 nucleotide sequence: TGCGCCAGCAGCCAGGGACTAGTATCCTACGAGCAGTACTTC. Its protein is CASSQGLVSYEQYF. The variable domain in full, completed from reference TRBV5-1 and TRBJ2-7, reads KAGVTQTPRYLIKTRGQQVTLSCSPISGHRSVSWYQQTPGQGLQFLFEYFSETQRNKGNFPGRFSGRQFSNSRSEMNVSTLELGDSALYLCASSQGLVSYEQYFGPGTRLTVT.

The chain couples TRBV5-1 to TRBJ2-1, with D possibly being TRBD1 (6 bases). There are 12 residues in the CDR3. Germline V gene sequence: CDR1 SGHRS, CDR2 YFSETQ. V lost 2 bases to trimming and J lost 8 bases, with 8 bases between them. CDR3 in amino acids: CASSFEGDEQFF. The CDR3 region has the DNA TGCGCCAGCAGCTTTGAGGGGGATGAGCAGTTCTTC.

The J gene is TRBJ1-5, the V gene TRBV19; 8 bases line up with TRBD1. V lost 7 bases to trimming and J lost 6 bases; unmatched junction nucleotides: 11. CDR3 length equals 15 residues. Germline V gives CDR1 LNHDA, CDR2 SQIVND (reference sequence). The CDR3 DNA follows: TGTGCCAGTACCCCAACCGGGACAGGCAGTCAGCCCCAGCATTTT. It is translated as CASTPTGTGSQPQHF.

The chain employs TRBV7-3 and TRBJ2-5; possibly TRBD2 for D (6 bases). V was pared by 3 bases and J by 3 bases, with 11 bases between. Per the germline V gene, CDR1 is SGHTA and CDR2 is FQGTGA. CDR3 length: 14 amino acids. CDR3 region: CASSFSGGKETQYF. The CDR3 DNA is TGTGCCAGCAGCTTCTCCGGGGGAAAAGAGACCCAGTACTTC. Full variable domain (outside the CDR3, taken from reference TRBV7-3 and TRBJ2-5): GAGVSQTPSNKVTEKGKYVELRCDPISGHTALYWYRQSLGQGPEFLIYFQGTGAADDSGLPNDRFFAVRPEGSVSTLKIQRTERGDSAVYLCASSFSGGKETQYFGPGTRLLVL.

The chain is built from TRBV7-9 and TRBJ1-2; TRBD1 is a possible D gene (5 bases). Germline values: CDR1 SEHNR, CDR2 FQNEAQ (reference sequence). V was pared by 5 bases and J by 10 bases, with 11 bases between. The CDR3 is 11 amino acids. The CDR3 spells CASSQVGDYTF. The CDR3 bases are TGTGCCAGCAGCCAGGTGGGGGACTACACCTTC.

The chain employs TRBV19 and TRBJ2-1, with D unresolved. Germline assignment: CDR1 LNHDA and CDR2 SQIVND (reference sequence). V was shortened by 4 bases and J by 10 bases, with 20 bases between the two germline ends. CDR3 length equals 15 residues. CDR3 in amino acids: CASSTLYTVLGEQFF. In nucleotides, the CDR3 is TGTGCCAGTAGTACTCTTTATACGGTCCTGGGGGAGCAGTTCTTC.

The chain is built from TRBV18 and TRBJ2-5; D call uncertain. CDR1 and CDR2 (germline): KGHSH, LQKENI. CDR3 length: 13 amino acids. The ends were cut back, 2 bases at V and 0 bases at J, with 4 bases in the middle. The CDR3, as DNA: TGTGCCAGCTCACCAAGACACCAAGAGACCCAGTACTTC. This encodes CASSPRHQETQYF. The whole variable domain, remainder taken from reference TRBV18 and TRBJ2-5, is NAGVMQNPRHLVRRRGQEARLRCSPMKGHSHVYWYRQLPEEGLKFMVYLQKENIIDESGMPKERFSAEFPKEGPSILRIQQVVRGDSAAYFCASSPRHQETQYFGPGTRLLVL.

The chain employs TRBV5-1 and TRBJ2-1; D might be TRBD2 (5 bases). Per the germline V gene, CDR1 is SGHRS and CDR2 is YFSETQ. The CDR3 contains 12 residues. V lost 0 bases, J lost 9 bases, and 7 bases lay in between. As DNA, the CDR3 is TGCGCCAGCAGCTTGGGGACTTCTGAGCAGTTCTTC. Translating it yields CASSLGTSEQFF.

This chain connects TRBV21-1 to TRBJ2-7. TRBV21-1 is listed as a pseudogene. The CDR3 covers 18 residues. The CDR3 nucleotides read TGTGCCAGCAGCAAAGCGCTTTTGGCAGGTCGGGCTGTCTACGAGCAGTACTTC. This gives the protein CASSKALLAGRAVYEQYF.

The count of this clone is one. The rearrangement links TRBV9 to TRBJ2-4, with a weak D call TRBD2 (5 bases). CDR1 is SGDLS, CDR2 YYNGEE, per germline. The CDR3 runs to 14 residues. Trimming took 0 bases from V and 9 from J, leaving 13 bases between them. The CDR3 DNA sequence: TGTGCCAGCAGCGTAGGACCACAGAGGGCCATTCAGTACTTC. It specifies CASSVGPQRAIQYF.